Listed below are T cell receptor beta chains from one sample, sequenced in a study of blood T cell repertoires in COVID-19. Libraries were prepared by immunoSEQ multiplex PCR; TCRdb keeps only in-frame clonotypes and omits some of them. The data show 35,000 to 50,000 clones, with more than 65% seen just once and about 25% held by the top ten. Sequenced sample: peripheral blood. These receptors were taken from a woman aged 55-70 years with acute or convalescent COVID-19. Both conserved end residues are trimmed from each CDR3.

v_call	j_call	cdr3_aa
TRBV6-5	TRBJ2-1	ASRLWDRDYNEQF
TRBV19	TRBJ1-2	ASSPRDWGYGYT
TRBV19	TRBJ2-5	ASSLAAGGETQY
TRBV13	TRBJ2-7	ASSRDRGAYEQY
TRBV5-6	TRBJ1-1	ASSFYLNTEAF
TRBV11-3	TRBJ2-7	ASSLDDNYEQY
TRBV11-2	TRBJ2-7	ASSSRDSLGEQY
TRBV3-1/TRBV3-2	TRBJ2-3	ASSQGQDLNGGRDTQY
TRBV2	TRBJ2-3	ASTAGGDTQY
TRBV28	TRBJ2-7	ASLSGGARHEQY
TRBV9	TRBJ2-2	ASSVDGGAYTGELF
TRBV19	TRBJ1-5	ASSLDSLIQPQH
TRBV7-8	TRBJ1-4	ASSLSQGWEKLF
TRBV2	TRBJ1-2	ASRPPGRGDRGYT
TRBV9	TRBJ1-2	ASSVDFANYGYT
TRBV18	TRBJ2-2	ASSPFGGELF
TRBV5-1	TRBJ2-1	ASSFADLGEQF